This T cell receptor (beta chain) came from a study of shared clonotypes between healthy human individuals. At the level of the study: Serving as donors were two women and three men, whose ages spanned 18 to 49.

Each subset's genomic DNA was shared equally among a number of immunoSEQ plates. Authors' methods: Filtering differed for immunoSEQ, which gave only junction sequences without quality scores. Measured with immunoSEQ multiplex PCR; TCRdb has only the in-frame clones, and not every one. V and J calls and clone size are those listed in that table; D and trimming were worked out from the DNA. The profile shows more than 400,000 clones, 81% of them singletons. The receptor was derived from a woman in her 40s in good health. Some clones in this sample may be carry-over from other donors' samples. The specimen was PBMCs.

The CDR3 reads CASSLGGIEAFF. CDR3 bases: TGTGCCAGCAGCTTAGGGGGAATTGAAGCTTTCTTT. The rearrangement uses TRBV11-2 and TRBJ1-1; D gene ambiguous. Germline V CDR1 and CDR2: SGHAT, FQNNGV. The CDR3 extends over 12 amino acids. V was clipped by 1 base and J by 7 bases, with 7 bases between them. Filled out from reference TRBV11-2 and TRBJ1-1, the complete variable domain reads EAGVAQSPRYKIIEKRQSVAFWCNPISGHATLYWYQQILGQGPKLLIQFQNNGVVDDSQLPKDRFSAERLKGVDSTLKIQPAKLEDSAVYLCASSLGGIEAFFGQGTRLTVV.